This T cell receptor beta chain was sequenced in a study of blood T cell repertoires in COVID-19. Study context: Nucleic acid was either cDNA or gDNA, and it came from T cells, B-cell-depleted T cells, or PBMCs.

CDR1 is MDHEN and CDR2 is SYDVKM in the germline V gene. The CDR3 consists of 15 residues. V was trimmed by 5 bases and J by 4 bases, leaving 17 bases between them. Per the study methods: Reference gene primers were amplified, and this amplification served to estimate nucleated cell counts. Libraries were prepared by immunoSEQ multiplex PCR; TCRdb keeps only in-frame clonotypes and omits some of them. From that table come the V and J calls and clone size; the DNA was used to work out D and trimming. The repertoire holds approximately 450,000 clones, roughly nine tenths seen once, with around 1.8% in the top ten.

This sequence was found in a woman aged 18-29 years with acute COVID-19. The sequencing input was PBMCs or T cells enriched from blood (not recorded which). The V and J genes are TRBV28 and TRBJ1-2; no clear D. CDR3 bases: TGTGCCAGCAGTGCCCTGGTTGGTCGGGGCTATGGCTACACCTTC. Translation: CASSALVGRGYGYTF.